What follows describes a single TCR beta chain. No antigen is known for it. The CDR3 is 12 residues long. Germline CDR1 reads MNHEY; CDR2 reads SMNVEV (reference sequence). With V trimmed by 1 base and J by 9 bases, 0 bases remained unmatched. This specimen comes from a study of OX40 agonist ivuxolimab in advanced cancers. Study-wide points: Expanded clones were, on average, more numerous among CD8+ T cells than CD4+. Clonal expansion was seen in CD4+ and CD8+ blood T cells by week 6 at 0.1 to 3.0 mg/kg. Undetermined was the antigen specificity of the expanded peripheral T cells.

Method: immunoSEQ multiplex PCR; TCRdb's copy keeps in-frame clones and lacks some. The sample includes 35,000 to 50,000 clones, 86% of them seen just once. The TCR sequence derives from an adult with an advanced solid tumor such as melanoma, head and neck, liver or kidney cancer. Sequences were derived from CD4+ or CD8+ T cells sorted from blood, sampled in a trial of the OX40 agonist ivuxolimab. The chain combines TRBV27 with TRBJ2-1, with 7 bases fitting TRBD2. The chain's CDR3 is CASSLWGGEQFF. CDR3 in DNA: TGTGCCAGCAGTTTATGGGGGGGTGAGCAGTTCTTC.